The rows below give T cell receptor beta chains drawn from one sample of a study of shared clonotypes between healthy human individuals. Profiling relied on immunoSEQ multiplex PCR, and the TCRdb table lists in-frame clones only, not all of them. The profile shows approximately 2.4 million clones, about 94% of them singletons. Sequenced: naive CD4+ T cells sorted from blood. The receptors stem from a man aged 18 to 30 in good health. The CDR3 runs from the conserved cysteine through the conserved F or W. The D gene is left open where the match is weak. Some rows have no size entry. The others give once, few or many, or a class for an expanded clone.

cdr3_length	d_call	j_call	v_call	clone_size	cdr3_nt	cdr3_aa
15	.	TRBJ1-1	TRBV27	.	TGTGCCAGCAGTTTATCTCGGGAATCGAACACTGAAGCTTTCTTT	CASSLSRESNTEAFF
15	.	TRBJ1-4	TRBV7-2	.	TGTGCCAGCAGCTTAGTAGCGGGGGCACAAGAAAAACTGTTTTTT	CASSLVAGAQEKLFF
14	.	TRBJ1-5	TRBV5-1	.	TGCGCCAGCAGCCCACTCCAGGGGAATCAGCCCCAGCATTTT	CASSPLQGNQPQHF
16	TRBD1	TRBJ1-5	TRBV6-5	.	TGTGCCAGCAGTTATTTTGGACAGGGGGGCAATCAGCCCCAGCATTTT	CASSYFGQGGNQPQHF
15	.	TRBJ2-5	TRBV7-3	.	TGTGCCAGCAGCTTAACGGAGGGGCCCTTGATGGACCAGTACTTC	CASSLTEGPLMDQYF
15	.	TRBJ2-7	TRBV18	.	TGTGCCAGCTCACCCCAACCCGGGTTCTCCTACGAGCAGTACTTC	CASSPQPGFSYEQYF
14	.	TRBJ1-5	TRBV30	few	TGTGCCTGGAGTAAAGGCGATAGCAATCAGCCCCAGCATTTT	CAWSKGDSNQPQHF
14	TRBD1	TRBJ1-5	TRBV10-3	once	TGTGCCATCAAGGGACAGGGGGCTGGTCAGCCCCAGCATTTT	CAIKGQGAGQPQHF
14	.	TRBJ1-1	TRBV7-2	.	TGTGCCAGCAGCTTAGCAGGGGGGAACACTGAAGCTTTCTTT	CASSLAGGNTEAFF
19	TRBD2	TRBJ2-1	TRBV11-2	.	TGTGCCAGCAGCTTGGGTTGGCGGGGGGGCCGATTGGTTTACAATGAGCAGTTCTTC	CASSLGWRGGRLVYNEQFF
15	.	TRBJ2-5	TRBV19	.	TGTGCCAGTAGTATGGTGAAGCCCGGTGGGGAGAACCAGTACTTC	CASSMVKPGGENQYF
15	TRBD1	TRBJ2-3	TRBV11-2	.	TGTGCCAGCAGCGTCGGGACAGGGAAAACAGATACGCAGTATTTT	CASSVGTGKTDTQYF
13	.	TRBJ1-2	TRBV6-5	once	TGTGCCAGCAGTCAATTAGGGGTTGGTGGCTACACCTTC	CASSQLGVGGYTF
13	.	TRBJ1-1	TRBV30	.	TGTGCCGATCGAATGGCACAGAACACTGAAGCTTTCTTT	CADRMAQNTEAFF
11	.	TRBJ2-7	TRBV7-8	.	TGTGCCAGCAGCACCGATTACGAGCAGTACTTC	CASSTDYEQYF